This is a list of T cell receptor beta chains from one sample in a study of low-dose radiotherapy and immunotherapy resistance in tumors. TCRdb redid the calling of the reads with MiXCR, one entry per CDR3 protein. The sample yields 57,000 or so distinct CDR3 sequences, 25% seen once. Sequencing used PBMCs, obtained before treatment. These receptors all come from a male donor with prostate cancer. CDR3s include the opening cysteine and the closing phenylalanine or tryptophan. A D gene is named only where the DNA matches it firmly. Clone sizes are given selectively: once, few, many, or a class where the clone is expanded.

V,J,D,size,CDR3,DNA
TRBV27,TRBJ1-1,TRBD1,many,CASSTTALGQGNHGAFF,TGTGCCAGCAGTACTACCGCCTTGGGACAGGGGAATCACGGGGCTTTCTTT
TRBV4-1,TRBJ2-5,TRBD2,NA,CASSQEGTRAGGQETQYF,TGCGCCAGCAGCCAAGAAGGGACGCGAGCGGGGGGCCAAGAGACCCAGTACTTC
TRBV5-1,TRBJ1-4,NA,NA,CASSFYLGADEKLFF,TGCGCCAGCAGCTTTTACTTAGGGGCAGATGAAAAACTGTTTTTT
TRBV6-6,TRBJ1-4,TRBD1,NA,CASSPDRDEKLFF,TGTGCCAGCAGCCCAGACAGGGATGAAAAACTGTTTTTT
TRBV6-6,TRBJ2-7,NA,many,CASSYALGQVTYEQYF,TGTGCCAGCAGTTACGCGCTGGGTCAGGTAACCTACGAGCAGTACTTC
TRBV2,TRBJ1-2,NA,many,CASSELGNNGYTF,TGTGCCAGCAGTGAACTGGGGAATAATGGCTACACCTTC
TRBV19,TRBJ1-4,NA,few,CASSWTTTNEKLFF,TGTGCCAGTAGCTGGACAACAACTAATGAAAAACTGTTTTTT
TRBV4-2,TRBJ1-6,TRBD1,few,CASSQDRGQTYNSPLHF,TGTGCCAGCAGCCAAGATCGGGGACAGACCTATAATTCACCCCTCCACTTT
TRBV10-3,TRBJ2-3,NA,many,CAISDGWSSTDTQYF,TGTGCCATCAGTGATGGCTGGTCTAGCACAGATACGCAGTATTTT
TRBV5-1,TRBJ2-7,TRBD2,many,CASSLDAGGSYEQYF,TGCGCCAGCAGCTTGGATGCGGGAGGGTCCTACGAGCAGTACTTC
TRBV5-1,TRBJ1-1,TRBD1,few,CASSETTGQVNTEAFF,TGCGCCAGCAGCGAGACTACAGGACAGGTGAACACTGAAGCTTTCTTT
TRBV5-1,TRBJ1-6,TRBD1,many,CASSLTGDLYNSPLHF,TGCGCCAGCAGCTTGACAGGGGACCTCTATAATTCACCCCTCCACTTT
TRBV29-1,TRBJ2-7,NA,many,CSVVLSYEQYF,TGCAGCGTCGTTTTGTCCTACGAGCAGTACTTC
TRBV18,TRBJ1-1,NA,many,CASSPTGGRNTEAFF,TGTGCCAGCTCACCAACCGGGGGTAGGAACACTGAAGCTTTCTTT
TRBV6-6,TRBJ1-1,TRBD1,many,CASSFPGDRGGTEAFF,TGTGCCAGCAGTTTCCCGGGGGACAGGGGAGGCACTGAAGCTTTCTTT
TRBV28,TRBJ2-1,TRBD2,many,CASRPAILAGPWHEQFF,TGTGCCAGCAGGCCAGCTATACTAGCGGGGCCATGGCATGAGCAGTTCTTC
TRBV18,TRBJ2-3,NA,many,CASSPELTDTQYF,TGTGCCAGCTCCCCAGAGCTCACAGATACGCAGTATTTT
TRBV5-1,TRBJ1-2,NA,many,CASSLEYGRGDGYTF,TGCGCCAGCAGCTTGGAGTATGGTCGGGGCGATGGCTACACCTTC
TRBV20-1,TRBJ2-3,NA,many,CSAPDARGTDTQYF,TGCAGTGCCCCCGACGCGCGGGGCACAGATACGCAGTATTTT
TRBV20-1,TRBJ2-5,NA,many,CSARGGGRETQYF,TGCAGTGCTAGAGGGGGTGGGAGAGAGACCCAGTACTTC
TRBV7-6,TRBJ2-7,NA,NA,CASSPSESTYEQYF,TGTGCCAGCAGCCCATCAGAGTCAACCTACGAGCAGTACTTC
TRBV3-1,TRBJ2-1,TRBD2,NA,CASSRVTRTRDGEQFF,TGTGCCAGCAGCCGCGTAACGCGGACTAGGGACGGTGAGCAGTTCTTC
TRBV28,TRBJ2-1,NA,NA,CASRGLAASSYNEQFF,TGTGCCAGCAGGGGGCTAGCAGCAAGCTCCTACAATGAGCAGTTCTTC
TRBV4-1,TRBJ1-6,TRBD1,many,CASSPPGTGGKGSPLHF,TGCGCCAGCAGCCCCCCCGGGACAGGGGGCAAGGGTTCACCCCTCCACTTT
TRBV6-2/TRBV6-3,TRBJ1-4,NA,NA,CASSARQGRSTNEKLFFF,NA
TRBV3-1,TRBJ2-3,NA,many,CASREGDTQYF,TGTGCCAGCAGGGAGGGGGATACGCAGTATTTT
TRBV5-1,TRBJ2-3,NA,many,CASSLAGGRDTQYF,TGCGCCAGCAGCTTGGCCGGGGGAAGAGATACGCAGTATTTT
TRBV28,TRBJ2-6,TRBD1,NA,CASWGDRASSGANVLTF,TGTGCCAGTTGGGGGGACAGGGCCTCCTCTGGGGCCAACGTCCTGACTTTC
TRBV18,TRBJ2-7,NA,many,CASSPLSPGAGGYEQYF,TGTGCCAGCTCACCACTCTCTCCCGGGGCCGGAGGCTACGAGCAGTACTTC
TRBV19,TRBJ1-4,NA,many,CASSPDRIVEKLFF,TGTGCCAGTAGTCCGGACCGGATCGTGGAAAAACTGTTTTTT
TRBV18,TRBJ2-7,NA,NA,CASSPGVGDSYEQYF,TGTGCCAGCTCTCCTGGGGTGGGTGACTCCTACGAGCAGTACTTC
TRBV5-1,TRBJ2-7,TRBD2,many,CASSLVRGGSYEQYF,TGCGCCAGCAGCTTGGTGCGGGGGGGCTCCTACGAGCAGTACTTC
TRBV7-2,TRBJ2-5,TRBD1,many,CASSQDRTGGAHRETQYF,TGCGCCAGCAGCCAAGATAGGACAGGGGGGGCACATAGGGAGACCCAGTACTTC
TRBV7-2,TRBJ1-5,TRBD1,many,CASSFGQGNNQPQHF,TGTGCCAGCAGCTTCGGACAGGGTAACAATCAGCCCCAGCATTTT
TRBV7-2,TRBJ1-6,NA,many,CASSSWTSQVNSPLHF,TGTGCCAGCAGCTCCTGGACAAGCCAAGTTAATTCACCCCTCCACTTT
TRBV4-3,TRBJ2-7,TRBD1,many,CASSQGAGGEEQYF,TGCGCCAGCAGCCAAGGGGCAGGGGGCGAAGAGCAGTACTTC
TRBV5-1,TRBJ2-7,NA,many,CASSPRGGFYEQYF,TGCGCCAGCAGCCCTAGGGGGGGCTTCTACGAGCAGTACTTC
TRBV30,TRBJ1-6,TRBD1,few,CAWKTGNSPLHF,TGTGCCTGGAAGACAGGGAATTCACCCCTCCACTTT
TRBV6-6,TRBJ1-4,NA,many,CASSASRVINEKLFF,TGTGCCAGCAGTGCCAGCCGGGTGATTAATGAAAAACTGTTTTTT
TRBV5-5,TRBJ2-1,TRBD1,medium-sized,CASSPPRDRDNEQFF,TGTGCCAGCAGCCCCCCCCGGGACAGAGACAATGAGCAGTTCTTC
TRBV7-6,TRBJ2-1,TRBD2,many,CASSSLAGGSEQFF,TGTGCCAGCAGCTCGCTAGCGGGGGGATCTGAGCAGTTCTTC